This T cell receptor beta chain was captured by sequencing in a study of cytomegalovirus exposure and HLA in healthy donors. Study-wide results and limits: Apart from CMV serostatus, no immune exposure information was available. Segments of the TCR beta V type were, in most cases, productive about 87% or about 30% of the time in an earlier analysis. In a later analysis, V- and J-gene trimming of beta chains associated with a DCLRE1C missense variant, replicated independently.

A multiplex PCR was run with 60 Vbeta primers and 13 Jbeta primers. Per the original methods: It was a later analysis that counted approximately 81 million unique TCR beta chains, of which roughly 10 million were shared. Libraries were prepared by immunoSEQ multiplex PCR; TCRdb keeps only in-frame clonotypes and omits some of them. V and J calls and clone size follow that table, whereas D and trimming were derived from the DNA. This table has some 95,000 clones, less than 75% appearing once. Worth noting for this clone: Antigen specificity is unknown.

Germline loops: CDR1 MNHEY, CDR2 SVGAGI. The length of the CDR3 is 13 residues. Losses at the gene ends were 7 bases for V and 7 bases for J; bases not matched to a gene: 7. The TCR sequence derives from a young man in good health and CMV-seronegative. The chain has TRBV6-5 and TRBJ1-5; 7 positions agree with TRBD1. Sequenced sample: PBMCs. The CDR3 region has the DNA TGTGCCAGCACGCAGGGGGAAGGGCAGCCCCAGCATTTT. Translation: CASTQGEGQPQHF.